The rows below give T cell receptor beta chains drawn from one sample of a study of T cells after yellow fever vaccination. TCRdb used MiXCR to reprocess the 5' RACE reads, holding one entry per CDR3 protein. The sample lists approximately 300,000 distinct CDR3 sequences; roughly 7% were seen once. Sequencing used PBMCs, obtained around 45 days after the first yellow fever vaccination. Receptors were obtained from a man aged 18 to 29 who received the YFV17D yellow fever vaccine. Both conserved end residues are part of each CDR3. The D gene is left open where the match is weak. Where a row states a size, it is once, few, many or the class of an expanded clone; other rows omit it.

v_gene,j_gene,d_gene,abundance,CDR3aa,CDR3nt
TRBV6-2/TRBV6-3,TRBJ2-2,.,few,CACLRQTNTGELFF,TGTGCCTGTCTTCGCCAGACTAACACCGGGGAGCTGTTTTTT
TRBV12-3/TRBV12-4,TRBJ1-1,.,many,CASRDEGRGTEAFF,TGTGCCAGCAGGGACGAAGGGAGGGGCACTGAAGCTTTCTTT
TRBV7-8,TRBJ1-2,.,.,CASSYRVSNYGYTF,TGTGCCAGCAGCTACAGGGTTTCTAACTATGGCTACACCTTC
TRBV5-1,TRBJ2-5,TRBD1,few,CASSLDRGFQETQYF,TGCGCCAGCAGCTTGGACAGGGGGTTTCAGGAGACCCAGTACTTC
TRBV29-1,TRBJ1-1,TRBD1,.,CSVVQGASGTEAFF,TGCAGCGTTGTCCAGGGGGCCTCGGGCACTGAAGCTTTCTTT
TRBV7-9,TRBJ2-1,TRBD2,few,CASSTGAGGDNEQFF,TGTGCCAGCAGCACCGGAGCGGGGGGGGATAATGAGCAGTTCTTC
TRBV6-1,TRBJ1-1,.,.,CASSAESYVDTEAFF,TGTGCCAGCAGTGCCGAATCATACGTGGACACTGAAGCTTTCTTT
TRBV7-2,TRBJ1-3,.,few,CASSLDRLSGNTIYF,TGTGCCAGCAGCCTCGACAGGCTCTCTGGAAACACCATATATTTT
TRBV7-3,TRBJ1-1,.,few,CASSLIGMNTEAFF,TGTGCCAGCAGCTTAATAGGGATGAACACTGAAGCTTTCTTT
TRBV7-9,TRBJ2-5,.,.,CASSYRTPHETQYF,TGTGCCAGCAGCTACAGGACACCCCACGAGACCCAGTACTTC
TRBV7-9,TRBJ1-2,TRBD1,few,CASSHDRGFNYGYTF,TGTGCCAGCAGCCATGACAGGGGTTTTAACTATGGCTACACCTTC
TRBV15,TRBJ2-5,.,many,CATSRERVFQETQYF,TGTGCCACCAGCAGAGAGCGAGTTTTCCAAGAGACCCAGTACTTC
TRBV11-1,TRBJ2-7,.,.,CASSSLGNEQYF,TGTGCCAGCAGCTCACTGGGTAACGAGCAGTACTTC
TRBV5-1,TRBJ1-5,TRBD1,.,CASSKDRGVDSNQPQHF,TGCGCCAGCAGCAAGGACAGGGGCGTGGATAGCAATCAGCCCCAGCATTTT
TRBV5-8,TRBJ1-2,.,few,CASSLRSPVYGYTF,TGTGCCAGCAGCTTGCGGTCGCCAGTCTATGGCTACACCTTC
TRBV7-9,TRBJ1-2,.,.,CASSYRETSRYTF,TGTGCCAGCAGCTACCGGGAGACGAGTCGCTACACCTTC
TRBV2,TRBJ1-1,TRBD1,few,CASRAKGQGMNTEAFF,TGTGCCAGCAGAGCTAAGGGACAGGGGATGAACACTGAAGCTTTCTTT
TRBV7-8,TRBJ2-7,.,few,CASSLRGALIGGEQYF,TGTGCCAGCAGCCTGAGGGGGGCCCTGATCGGGGGCGAGCAGTACTTC
TRBV6-5,TRBJ2-6,.,few,CASSYEWSGANVLTF,TGTGCCAGCAGTTACGAGTGGTCTGGGGCCAACGTCCTGACTTTC
TRBV29-1,TRBJ1-1,TRBD1,.,CSGGTGWYTEAFF,TGCAGCGGAGGGACAGGGTGGTACACTGAAGCTTTCTTT
TRBV4-2,TRBJ2-2,TRBD2,.,CASSQRRGLAGPTAGGELFF,TGTGCCAGCAGCCAAAGACGGGGACTAGCGGGGCCGACCGCCGGGGGGGAGCTGTTTTTT
TRBV7-8,TRBJ2-5,.,.,CASNPRWVARQETQYF,TGTGCCAGCAACCCCCGGTGGGTAGCCCGGCAAGAGACCCAGTACTTC
TRBV6-2/TRBV6-3,TRBJ2-7,.,many,CASSLSTYEQYF,TGTGCCAGCAGTTTGTCAACCTACGAGCAGTACTTC
TRBV20-1,TRBJ1-5,.,many,CSARGQNPSQHF,TGCAGTGCCCGCGGACAAAATCCCAGCCAGCATTTT
TRBV7-2,TRBJ1-2,TRBD1,few,CASSYHRGPYGYTF,TGTGCCAGCAGCTACCACAGGGGCCCTTATGGCTACACCTTC
TRBV4-1,TRBJ2-1,.,many,CASSQDLGGYNEQFF,TGCGCCAGCAGCCAAGATCTAGGGGGATACAATGAGCAGTTCTTC
TRBV20-1,TRBJ1-2,TRBD1,few,CSATQTGGYGYTF,TGCAGTGCTACCCAGACAGGGGGATATGGCTACACCTTC
TRBV10-3,TRBJ2-3,.,few,CAISELKYGGTSTDTQYF,TGTGCCATCAGTGAGCTGAAGTATGGGGGGACTAGCACAGATACGCAGTATTTT
TRBV5-5,TRBJ2-1,TRBD2,few,CASLLVTSGGHNEQFF,TGTGCCAGCTTATTGGTGACTAGCGGGGGCCACAATGAGCAGTTCTTC
TRBV20-1,TRBJ1-4,.,.,CSALHRGNEKLFF,TGCAGTGCCCTCCATCGGGGGAATGAAAAACTGTTTTTT
TRBV6-1,TRBJ1-1,.,few,CASSRIGAPNTEAFF,TGTGCCAGCAGCCGGATCGGGGCTCCGAACACTGAAGCTTTCTTT
TRBV4-3,TRBJ2-2,TRBD1,many,CASSHSPQGARGGELFF,TGCGCCAGCAGCCATTCACCACAGGGGGCTCGGGGCGGGGAGCTGTTTTTT
TRBV5-1,TRBJ2-3,TRBD2,many,CASSLDAGGADTQYF,TGCGCCAGCAGCTTGGACGCGGGGGGTGCAGATACGCAGTATTTT
TRBV4-2,TRBJ2-4,TRBD2,many,CASSLGSGGAKNIQYF,TGTGCCAGCAGCCTTGGGAGCGGGGGTGCCAAAAACATTCAGTACTTC
TRBV6-6,TRBJ2-1,.,.,CASSRTVYEQFF,TGTGCCAGCAGTCGGACTGTTTATGAGCAGTTCTTC
TRBV20-1,TRBJ2-1,TRBD2,few,CSASPASGPYNEQFF,TGCAGTGCTAGCCCGGCTAGCGGACCCTACAATGAGCAGTTCTTC
TRBV7-2,TRBJ2-3,.,.,CASSPRFTDTQYF,TGTGCCAGCAGCCCCCGCTTCACAGATACGCAGTATTTT
TRBV19,TRBJ1-1,.,few,CASTPGGGTEAFF,TGTGCCAGTACCCCGGGAGGGGGCACTGAAGCTTTCTTT
TRBV10-3,TRBJ2-2,.,few,CATNSGGGRNAGELFF,TGTGCCACCAACAGTGGAGGGGGGCGCAATGCCGGGGAGCTGTTTTTT
TRBV6-1,TRBJ1-4,TRBD1,few,CASRDRGSTNEKLFF,TGTGCCAGCAGAGACAGGGGTTCAACTAATGAAAAACTGTTTTTT
TRBV7-2,TRBJ2-3,TRBD2,many,CASSFGAGMADTQYF,TGTGCCAGCAGCTTTGGAGCGGGGATGGCAGATACGCAGTATTTT
TRBV2,TRBJ2-7,.,.,CAGRTGLSYEQYF,TGTGCCGGAAGGACCGGACTTTCCTACGAGCAGTACTTC
TRBV4-2,TRBJ2-3,TRBD2,.,CASSQDGLAGSDTQYF,TGTGCCAGCAGCCAAGATGGACTAGCGGGTTCAGATACGCAGTATTTT
TRBV5-1,TRBJ2-2,.,many,CASTNQGISTGELFF,TGCGCCAGCACCAACCAGGGGATCAGCACCGGGGAGCTGTTTTTT
TRBV4-3,TRBJ1-5,.,.,CASSQDPYPGPKAQPQHF,TGCGCCAGCAGCCAAGATCCGTACCCGGGGCCCAAAGCCCAGCCCCAGCATTTT
TRBV15,TRBJ1-2,TRBD1,.,CATSRIRGNYGYTF,TGTGCCACCAGCAGGATCAGGGGGAACTATGGCTACACCTTC
TRBV20-1,TRBJ1-2,TRBD1,few,CRGTGPQGDYGYTF,TGCAGGGGGACAGGGCCGCAAGGCGACTATGGCTACACCTTC
TRBV3-1,TRBJ2-5,.,.,CACSPRTAFQETQYF,TGTGCCTGCAGCCCCAGGACGGCCTTCCAAGAGACCCAGTACTTC
TRBV20-1,TRBJ1-6,.,.,CSAKGQNSPLHF,TGCAGTGCTAAAGGACAGAATTCACCCCTCCACTTT
TRBV12-3/TRBV12-4,TRBJ2-6,.,.,CASSLRLALSGANVLTF,TGTGCCAGCAGTTTAAGGCTAGCCCTCTCTGGGGCCAACGTCCTGACTTTC
TRBV5-1,TRBJ2-5,TRBD1,few,CASSAKTGVETQYF,TGCGCCAGCAGCGCAAAGACAGGGGTGGAGACCCAGTACTTC
TRBV4-3,TRBJ2-3,TRBD2,.,CASSQAAGGPGDTQYF,TGCGCCAGCAGCCAAGCAGCGGGGGGGCCTGGGGATACGCAGTATTTT
TRBV24-1,TRBJ2-1,TRBD2,few,CATSQRGSGNEQFF,TGTGCCACCAGTCAGCGGGGGTCGGGGAATGAGCAGTTCTTC